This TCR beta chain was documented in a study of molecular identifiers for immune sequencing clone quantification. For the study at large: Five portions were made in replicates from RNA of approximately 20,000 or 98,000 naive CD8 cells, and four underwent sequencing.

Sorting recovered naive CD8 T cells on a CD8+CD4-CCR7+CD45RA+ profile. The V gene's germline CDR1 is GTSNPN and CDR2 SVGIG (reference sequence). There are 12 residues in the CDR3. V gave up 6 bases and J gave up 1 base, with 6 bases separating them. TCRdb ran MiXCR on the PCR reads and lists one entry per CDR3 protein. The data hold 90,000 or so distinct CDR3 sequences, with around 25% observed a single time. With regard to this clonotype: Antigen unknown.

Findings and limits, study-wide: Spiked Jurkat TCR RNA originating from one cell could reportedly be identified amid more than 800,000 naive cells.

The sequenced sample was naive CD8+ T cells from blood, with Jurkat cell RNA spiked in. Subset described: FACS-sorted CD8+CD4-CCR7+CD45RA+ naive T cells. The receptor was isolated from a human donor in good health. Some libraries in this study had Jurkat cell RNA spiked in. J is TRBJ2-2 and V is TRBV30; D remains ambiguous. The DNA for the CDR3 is TGTGCCTGCGGAGAGAACACCGGGGAGCTGTTTTTT. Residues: CACGENTGELFF.